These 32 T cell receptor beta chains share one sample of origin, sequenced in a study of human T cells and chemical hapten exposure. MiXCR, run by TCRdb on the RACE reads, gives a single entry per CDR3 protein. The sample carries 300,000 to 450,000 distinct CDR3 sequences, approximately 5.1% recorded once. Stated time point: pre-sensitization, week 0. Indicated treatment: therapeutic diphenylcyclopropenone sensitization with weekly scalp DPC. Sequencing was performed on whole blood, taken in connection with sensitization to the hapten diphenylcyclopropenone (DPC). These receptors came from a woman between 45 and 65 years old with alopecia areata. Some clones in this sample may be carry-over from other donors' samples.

This CDR3 is CASSEGIYQPQHF. In DNA, the CDR3 is TGTGCCAGCAGTGAAGGAATATATCAGCCCCAGCATTTT. The chain links TRBV6-1 to TRBJ1-5; D gene uncertain. The CDR3 length is 13 residues. Germline V gene lookup returns CDR1 MNHNS and CDR2 SASEGT. Trimming removed 1 base from V and 5 bases from J, with 6 bases in between.

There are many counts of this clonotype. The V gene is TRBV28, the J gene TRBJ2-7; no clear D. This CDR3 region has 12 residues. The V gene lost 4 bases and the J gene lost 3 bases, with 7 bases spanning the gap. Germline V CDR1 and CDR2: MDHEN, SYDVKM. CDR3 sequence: CASSYGIYEQYF. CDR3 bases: TGTGCCAGCAGTTATGGTATCTACGAGCAGTACTTC.

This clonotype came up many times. The CDR3 bases are TGCGCCAGCAGCTTGAACCAGGCGCAGTATTTT. Translated: CASSLNQAQYF. This rearrangement joins TRBV5-1 to TRBJ2-3; D is ambiguous. V lost 1 base and J 10 bases, leaving 7 bases between the germline ends. The CDR3 totals 11 residues. Per the germline V gene, CDR1 is SGHRS and CDR2 is YFSETQ. Supplemented by reference TRBV5-1 and TRBJ2-3, the full variable domain reads KAGVTQTPRYLIKTRGQQVTLSCSPISGHRSVSWYQQTPGQGLQFLFEYFSETQRNKGNFPGRFSGRQFSNSRSEMNVSTLELGDSALYLCASSLNQAQYFGPGTRLTVL.

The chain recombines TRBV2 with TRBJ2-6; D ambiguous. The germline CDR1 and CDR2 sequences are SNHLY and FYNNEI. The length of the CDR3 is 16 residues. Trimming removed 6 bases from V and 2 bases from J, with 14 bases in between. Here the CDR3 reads CASSPTLPAGANVLTF. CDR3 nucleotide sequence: TGTGCCAGCAGCCCGACCCTGCCCGCTGGGGCCAACGTCCTGACTTTC.

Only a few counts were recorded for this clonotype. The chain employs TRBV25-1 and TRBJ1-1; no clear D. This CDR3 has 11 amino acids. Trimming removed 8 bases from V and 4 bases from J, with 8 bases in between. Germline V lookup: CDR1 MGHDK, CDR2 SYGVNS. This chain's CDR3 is CASGVGTEAFF. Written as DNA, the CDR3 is TGTGCCAGCGGGGTTGGCACTGAAGCTTTCTTT.

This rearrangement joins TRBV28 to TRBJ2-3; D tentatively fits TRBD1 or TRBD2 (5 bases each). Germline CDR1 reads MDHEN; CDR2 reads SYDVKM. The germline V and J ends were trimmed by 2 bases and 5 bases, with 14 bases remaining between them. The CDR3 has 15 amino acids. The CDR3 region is CASSLTGAGGDTQYF. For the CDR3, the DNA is TGTGCCAGCAGTTTAACCGGGGCCGGAGGAGATACGCAGTATTTT.

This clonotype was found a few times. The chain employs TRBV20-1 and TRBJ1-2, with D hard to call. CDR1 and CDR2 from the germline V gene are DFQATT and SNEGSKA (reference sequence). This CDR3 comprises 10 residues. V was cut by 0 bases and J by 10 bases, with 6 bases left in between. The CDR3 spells CSARDTAYTF. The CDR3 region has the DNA TGCAGTGCTAGAGATACAGCCTACACCTTC.

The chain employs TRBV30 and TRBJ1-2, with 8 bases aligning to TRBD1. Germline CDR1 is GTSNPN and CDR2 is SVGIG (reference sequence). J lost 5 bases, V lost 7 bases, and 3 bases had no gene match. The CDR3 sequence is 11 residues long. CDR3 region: CASDRAYGYTF. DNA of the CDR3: TGTGCCTCGGACAGGGCTTATGGCTACACCTTC.

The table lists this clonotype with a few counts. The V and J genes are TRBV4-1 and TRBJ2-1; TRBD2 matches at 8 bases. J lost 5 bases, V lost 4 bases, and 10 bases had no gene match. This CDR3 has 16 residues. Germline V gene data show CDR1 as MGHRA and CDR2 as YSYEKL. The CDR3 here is CASSPLAGGGHNEQFF. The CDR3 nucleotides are TGCGCCAGCAGCCCCCTAGCGGGCGGAGGGCACAATGAGCAGTTCTTC.

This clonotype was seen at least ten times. As DNA, the CDR3 is TGTGCCAGTAGTATGACGACAGGGGGCCCCGTTTACAATGAGCAGTTCTTC. Translating it yields CASSMTTGGPVYNEQFF. The rearrangement uses TRBV19 and TRBJ2-1; TRBD1 agrees at 10 bases. V lost 3 bases, J lost 4 bases, and 9 bases stayed unmatched. This CDR3 is 17 amino acids long. Germline values: CDR1 LNHDA, CDR2 SQIVND (reference sequence).

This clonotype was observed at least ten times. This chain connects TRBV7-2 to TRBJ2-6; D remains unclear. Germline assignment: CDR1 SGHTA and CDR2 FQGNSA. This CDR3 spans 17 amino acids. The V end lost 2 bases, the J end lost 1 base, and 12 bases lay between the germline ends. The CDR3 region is CASSLSGTGSGANVLTF. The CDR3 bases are TGTGCCAGCAGCTTATCTGGCACGGGTTCTGGGGCCAACGTCCTGACTTTC. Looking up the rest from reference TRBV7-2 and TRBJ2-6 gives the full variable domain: GAGVSQSPSNKVTEKGKDVELRCDPISGHTALYWYRQSLGQGLEFLIYFQGNSAPDKSGLPSDRFSAERTGGSVSTLTIQRTQQEDSAVYLCASSLSGTGSGANVLTFGAGSRLTVL.

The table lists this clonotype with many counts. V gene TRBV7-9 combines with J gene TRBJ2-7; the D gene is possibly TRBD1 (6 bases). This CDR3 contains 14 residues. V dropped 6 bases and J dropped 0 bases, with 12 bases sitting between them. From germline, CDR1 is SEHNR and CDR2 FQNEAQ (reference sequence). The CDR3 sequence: CASRPGTTSYEQYF. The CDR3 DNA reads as TGTGCCAGCAGGCCCGGGACAACCTCCTACGAGCAGTACTTC.

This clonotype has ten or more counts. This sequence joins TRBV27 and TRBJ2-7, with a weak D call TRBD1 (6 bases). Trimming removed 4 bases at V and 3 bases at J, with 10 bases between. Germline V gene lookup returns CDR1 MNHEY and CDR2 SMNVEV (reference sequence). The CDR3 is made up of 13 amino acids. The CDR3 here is CASSSGQFYEQYF. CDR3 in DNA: TGTGCCAGCAGTTCTGGACAGTTCTACGAGCAGTACTTC.

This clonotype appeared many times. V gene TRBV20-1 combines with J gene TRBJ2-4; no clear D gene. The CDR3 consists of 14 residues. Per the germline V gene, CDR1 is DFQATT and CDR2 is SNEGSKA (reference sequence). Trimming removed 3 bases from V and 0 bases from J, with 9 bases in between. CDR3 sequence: CSARPGLAKNIQYF. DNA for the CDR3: TGCAGTGCTAGGCCCGGGTTAGCCAAAAACATTCAGTACTTC.

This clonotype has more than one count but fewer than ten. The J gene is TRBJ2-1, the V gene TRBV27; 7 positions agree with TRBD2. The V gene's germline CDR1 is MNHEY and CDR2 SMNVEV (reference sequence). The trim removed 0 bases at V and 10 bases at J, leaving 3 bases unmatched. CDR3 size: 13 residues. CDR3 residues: CASSLSILAEQFF. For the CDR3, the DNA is TGTGCCAGCAGTTTATCGATACTAGCGGAGCAGTTCTTC.

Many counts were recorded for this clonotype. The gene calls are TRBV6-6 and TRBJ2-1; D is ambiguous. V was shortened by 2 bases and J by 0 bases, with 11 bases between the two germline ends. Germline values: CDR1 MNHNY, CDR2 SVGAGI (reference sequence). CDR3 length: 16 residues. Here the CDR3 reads CASSYAAPNSYNEQFF. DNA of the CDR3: TGTGCCAGCAGTTACGCTGCGCCCAACTCCTACAATGAGCAGTTCTTC.

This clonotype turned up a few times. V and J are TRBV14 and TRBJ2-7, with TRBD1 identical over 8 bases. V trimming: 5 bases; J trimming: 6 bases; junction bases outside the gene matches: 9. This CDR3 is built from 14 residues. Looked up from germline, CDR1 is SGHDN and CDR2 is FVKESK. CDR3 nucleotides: TGTGCCAGCAGCTACCGGGACAGGCGGAGCGAGCAGTACTTC. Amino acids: CASSYRDRRSEQYF. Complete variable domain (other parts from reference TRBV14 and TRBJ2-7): EAGVTQFPSHSVIEKGQTVTLRCDPISGHDNLYWYRRVMGKEIKFLLHFVKESKQDESGMPNNRFLAERTGGTYSTLKVQPAELEDSGVYFCASSYRDRRSEQYFGPGTRLTVT.

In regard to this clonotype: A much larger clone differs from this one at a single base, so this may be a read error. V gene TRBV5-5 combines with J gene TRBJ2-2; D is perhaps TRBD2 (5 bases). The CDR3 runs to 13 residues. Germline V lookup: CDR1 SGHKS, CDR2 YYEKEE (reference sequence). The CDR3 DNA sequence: TGTGGCAGCAGCTTGCAGCGGTCCGGGGAGCTGTTTTTT. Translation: CGSSLQRSGELFF.

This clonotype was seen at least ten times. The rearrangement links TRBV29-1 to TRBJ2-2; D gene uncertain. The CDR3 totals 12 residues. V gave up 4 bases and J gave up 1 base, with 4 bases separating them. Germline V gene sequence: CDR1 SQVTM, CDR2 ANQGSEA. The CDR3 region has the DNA TGCAGCGTTGGACTGAACACCGGGGAGCTGTTTTTT. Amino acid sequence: CSVGLNTGELFF.

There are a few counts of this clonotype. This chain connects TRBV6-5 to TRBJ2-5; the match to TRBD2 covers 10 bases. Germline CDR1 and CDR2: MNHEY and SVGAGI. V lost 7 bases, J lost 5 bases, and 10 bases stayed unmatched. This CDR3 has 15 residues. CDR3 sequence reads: CASKEAGGPFETQYF. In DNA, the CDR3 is TGTGCCAGCAAAGAAGCGGGAGGGCCTTTCGAGACCCAGTACTTC.

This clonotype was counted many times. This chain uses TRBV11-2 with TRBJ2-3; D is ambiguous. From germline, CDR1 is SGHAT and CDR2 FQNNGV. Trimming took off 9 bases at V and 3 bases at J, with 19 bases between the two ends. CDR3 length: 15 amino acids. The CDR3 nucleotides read TGTGCCAGTTACCTTGTTGTGGGTGAAACAGATACGCAGTATTTT. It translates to CASYLVVGETDTQYF. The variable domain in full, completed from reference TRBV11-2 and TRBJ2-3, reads EAGVAQSPRYKIIEKRQSVAFWCNPISGHATLYWYQQILGQGPKLLIQFQNNGVVDDSQLPKDRFSAERLKGVDSTLKIQPAKLEDSAVYLCASYLVVGETDTQYFGPGTRLTVL.

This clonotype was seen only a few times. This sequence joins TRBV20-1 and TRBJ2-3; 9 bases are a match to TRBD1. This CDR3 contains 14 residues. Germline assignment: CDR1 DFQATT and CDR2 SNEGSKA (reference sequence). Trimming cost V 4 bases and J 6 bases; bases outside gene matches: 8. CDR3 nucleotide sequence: TGCAGTGCTACCCCTCTACAGGGGGCTGATACGCAGTATTTT. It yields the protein CSATPLQGADTQYF.

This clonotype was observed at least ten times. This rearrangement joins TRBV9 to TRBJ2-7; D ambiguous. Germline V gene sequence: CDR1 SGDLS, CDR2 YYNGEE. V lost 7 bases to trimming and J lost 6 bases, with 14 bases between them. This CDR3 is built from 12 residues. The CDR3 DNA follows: TGTGCCAGCGGCACGGATCCGTCCGAGCAGTACTTC. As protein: CASGTDPSEQYF.

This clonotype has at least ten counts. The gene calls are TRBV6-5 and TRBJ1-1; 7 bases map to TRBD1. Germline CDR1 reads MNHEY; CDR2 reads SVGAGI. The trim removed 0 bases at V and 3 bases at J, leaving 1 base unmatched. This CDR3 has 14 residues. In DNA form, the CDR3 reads TGTGCCAGCAGTTACTCGCAGGGGGACACTGAAGCTTTCTTT. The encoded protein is CASSYSQGDTEAFF.

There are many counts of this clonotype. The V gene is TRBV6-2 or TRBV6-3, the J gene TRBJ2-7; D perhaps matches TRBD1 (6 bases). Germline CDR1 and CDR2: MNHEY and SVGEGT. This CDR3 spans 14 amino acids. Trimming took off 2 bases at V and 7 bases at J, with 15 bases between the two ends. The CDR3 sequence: CASSYTQGLGEQYF. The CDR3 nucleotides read TGTGCCAGCAGTTACACGCAGGGGCTCGGGGAGCAGTACTTC.

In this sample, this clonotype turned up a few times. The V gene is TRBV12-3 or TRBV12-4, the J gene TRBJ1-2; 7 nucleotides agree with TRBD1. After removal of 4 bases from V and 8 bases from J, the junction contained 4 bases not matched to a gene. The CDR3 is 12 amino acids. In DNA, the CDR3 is TGTGCCAGCAGTTCGACAGGGTTCGGCTACACCTTC. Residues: CASSSTGFGYTF.

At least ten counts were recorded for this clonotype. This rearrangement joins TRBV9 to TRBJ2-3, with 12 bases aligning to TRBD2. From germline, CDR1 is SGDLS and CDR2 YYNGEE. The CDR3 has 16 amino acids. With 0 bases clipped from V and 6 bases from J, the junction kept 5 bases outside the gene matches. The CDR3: CASSVASGRAPDTQYF. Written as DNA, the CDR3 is TGTGCCAGCAGCGTAGCTAGCGGGAGGGCCCCCGATACGCAGTATTTT.

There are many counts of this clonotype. This CDR3 is CASSVGGGPSTDTQYF. CDR3 sequence (DNA): TGTGCCAGCAGCGTAGGGGGCGGTCCTAGCACAGATACGCAGTATTTT. J is TRBJ2-3 and V is TRBV9, with D possibly being TRBD1 (5 bases). CDR3 size: 16 residues. Trimming took off 0 bases at V and 0 bases at J, with 11 bases between the two ends. The germline CDR1 and CDR2 sequences are SGDLS and YYNGEE.

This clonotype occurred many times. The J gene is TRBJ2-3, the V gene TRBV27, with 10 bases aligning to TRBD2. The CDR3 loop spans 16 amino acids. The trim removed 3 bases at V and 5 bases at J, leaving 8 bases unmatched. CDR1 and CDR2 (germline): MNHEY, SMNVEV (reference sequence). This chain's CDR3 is CASSFTVAGGRDTQYF. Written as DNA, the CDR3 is TGTGCCAGCAGTTTTACCGTAGCGGGAGGACGAGATACGCAGTATTTT.

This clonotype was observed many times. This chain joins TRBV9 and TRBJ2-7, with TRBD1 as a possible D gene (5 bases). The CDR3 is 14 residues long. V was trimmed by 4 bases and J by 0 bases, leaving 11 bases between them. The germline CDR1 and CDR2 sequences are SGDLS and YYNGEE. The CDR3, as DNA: TGTGCCAGCAGCACGCACACAGGCTCCTACGAGCAGTACTTC. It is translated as CASSTHTGSYEQYF.

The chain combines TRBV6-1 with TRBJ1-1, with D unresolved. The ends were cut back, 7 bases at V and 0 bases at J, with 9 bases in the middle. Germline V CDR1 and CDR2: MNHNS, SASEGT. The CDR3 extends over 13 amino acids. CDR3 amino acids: CASTESMNTEAFF. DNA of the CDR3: TGTGCCAGCACCGAAAGCATGAACACTGAAGCTTTCTTT.

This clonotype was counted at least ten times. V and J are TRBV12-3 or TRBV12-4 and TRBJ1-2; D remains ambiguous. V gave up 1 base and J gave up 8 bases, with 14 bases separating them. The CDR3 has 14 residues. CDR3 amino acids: CASSLELYLRGYTF. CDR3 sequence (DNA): TGTGCCAGCAGTTTAGAATTGTATCTTCGGGGCTACACCTTC.